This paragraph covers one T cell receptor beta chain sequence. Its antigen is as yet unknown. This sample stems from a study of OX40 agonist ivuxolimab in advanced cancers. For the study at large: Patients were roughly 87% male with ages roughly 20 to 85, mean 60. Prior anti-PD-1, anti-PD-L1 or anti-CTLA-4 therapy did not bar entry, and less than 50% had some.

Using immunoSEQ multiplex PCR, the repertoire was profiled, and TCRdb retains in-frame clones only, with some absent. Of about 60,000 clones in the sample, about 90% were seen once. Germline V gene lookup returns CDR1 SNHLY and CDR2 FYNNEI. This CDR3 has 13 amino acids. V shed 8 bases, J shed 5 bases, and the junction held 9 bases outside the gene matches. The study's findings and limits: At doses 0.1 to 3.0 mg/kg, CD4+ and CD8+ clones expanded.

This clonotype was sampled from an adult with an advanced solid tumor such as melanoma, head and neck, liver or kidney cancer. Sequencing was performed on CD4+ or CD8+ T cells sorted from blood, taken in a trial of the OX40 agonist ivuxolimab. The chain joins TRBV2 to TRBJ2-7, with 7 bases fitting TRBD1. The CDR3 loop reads CASGMRQGDEQYF. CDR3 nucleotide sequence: TGTGCCAGCGGAATGAGACAGGGAGACGAGCAGTACTTC.